The sequence of this T cell receptor beta chain was determined in a study of T cells in Graves' hyperthyroidism and ophthalmopathy. About the study: The initial diagnosis was the point when peripheral blood was collected, ahead of any treatment. Study observations and caveats: Also found in blood were most expanded thyroid clonotypes above 0.001.

This clonotype was detected a few times. Its antigen is undetermined. From 10 ml of fresh peripheral blood, PBMCs were isolated. Researchers took RNA transcripts and amplified the TCR beta CDR3 regions from them. The study used the HTBI primer set for a first-round RT-PCR of the TCR CDR3. TCRdb recomputed calls from the multiplex PCR reads with MiXCR, one row per CDR3 protein. The sample includes around 500,000 distinct CDR3 sequences, around 16% of them seen just once. Germline loops: CDR1 SNHLY, CDR2 FYNNEI. The CDR3 is 12 amino acids. The V end was cut by 7 bases, the J end by 6 bases, with 9 bases between.

The receptor was derived from a woman between 25 and 40 years old with Graves' ophthalmopathy. The specimen sequenced was blood. The chain links TRBV2 to TRBJ2-2; D might be TRBD2 (5 bases). CDR3 bases: TGTGCCAGCACTCCCGGGGCCGGGGAGCTGTTTTTT. This codes for CASTPGAGELFF.